This T cell receptor (beta chain) came from a study of immune aging and cytomegalovirus after organ transplant (dated by TCRdb to the early 2020s). Looking at the study overall: Three-drug immunosuppression with prednisone, tacrolimus, and mycophenolate was given to all transplant recipients. What the research found in general, with its limitations: Large clones contained a higher proportion of TEMRA cells, and the seven largest clones (over 1,700 cells) acquired aged and TEMRA cells while losing TCM cells. Post-transplant increases in aged-phenotype cells were observed regardless of clone size, following viremia and occurring earlier in large clones (days 200-264) than in small clones. Since the sequencing data did not include a CD57 measurement, a conservative gene-based definition of aging was used in its place.

This clonotype has a count of ten or more. The antigen this receptor binds is unknown. One base away there is no much larger clone; base qualities are not given. Via the germline V gene, CDR1 is SGHTA and CDR2 FQGNSA. CDR3 length: 14 amino acids, cysteine to phenylalanine. The DNA shown is the 42-base CDR3, in frame from base 1. V is shortened by 4 bases, J by 1 base, and the region joining them spans 10 bases. The sample's time point label, in plain terms: five sample-tagged time points from pre-transplant (day -1) to day 368 post-transplant, pooled. After thawing, PBMC were stimulated with a CMV IE-1 overlapping peptide library for over 9 hours, with no transport inhibitors added. After being thawed and rested overnight, the cells were stimulated in R10 medium along with CD28/CD49d costimulation. The IE-1 peptide library was made up of 15-amino-acid peptides, each overlapping by 11 amino acids. Samples from each time point were barcoded using BD Single-Cell Multiplexing Kit Sample Tags, then pooled and stained with oligo-conjugated anti-CD45RA and sorting antibodies. A BD FACSAria III was used to sort CMV-responsive CD8+CD137+ and CD4+CD154+ T cells at 4-way purity. EDTA vacutainers were used to collect blood, which was then processed with a Ficoll gradient within 1-24 hours.

The receptor library was made with single-cell sequencing. For sequencing, an Illumina NovaSeq 6000 was employed. The BD Rhapsody Targeted mRNA and AbSeq Reagent Kit, in a microwell format, was used for cell capture and library preparation. Libraries were prepared to cover TCR, sample tags, AbSeq, and targeted mRNA from the Human T-Cell Expression Panel plus custom TOX and TOX2 primers. Sequencing of the libraries was done on an Illumina NovaSeq. The published analysis was carried out like this. The analysis covered 9,000 to 13,000 cells in total, of which approximately 7,100 were CD8 T cells and about 4,500 were CD8 T cells with an identifiable TCR CDR3. The BD Rhapsody Targeted Analysis Pipeline, including V(D)J processing, was run on the Seven Bridges Genomics platform to process the raw data. Quality control, Sample Tag demultiplexing with Lex-BDSMK, clone identification with VDJ Explorer, and Seurat clustering were performed in SeqGeq 1.6.0. Clones making up <1% of CD8 T cells were classified as non-expanded, and clones making up >2.5% of the sample were classified as clonal expansions. TCRdb reran the public reads through fastp at Q25 and MiXCR, keeping productive beta chains. Records with the same CDR3 protein are collapsed into one entry carrying the most frequent genes and DNA. The authors' filters were not applied to this entry. The sample table records about 21,000 distinct CDR3 sequences; approximately 40% of these occur just once. The ten largest clones take up about 25% of the sample.

The sequences come from CMV peptide-activated CD4+ and CD8+ T cells sorted from blood, collected at five time points, pooled. In light of the paper, this sample's cell subset or site label describes: sorted CD8+CD137+ and CD4+CD154+ T cells after about 12 h CMV IE-1 peptide stimulation. The chain couples TRBV7-2 to TRBJ1-1; no D segment can be confidently identified. This TCR came from a female donor who had a heart transplant and CMV viremia. The CDR3 here reads CASSYGLANTEAFF. DNA sequence: TGTGCCAGCAGCTACGGTCTAGCGAACACTGAAGCTTTCTTT.